Sequencing of this T cell receptor beta chain was carried out in a study of blood T cell repertoires in COVID-19. Study context: PBMCs, B-cell-depleted T cells, or T cells were the source of the cDNA or gDNA that made up the material.

Per the original methods: Estimation of nucleated cell counts was performed using reference gene primer amplification. The method was immunoSEQ multiplex PCR; TCRdb's version includes in-frame clones alone and lacks a portion of them. Clone size and V and J calls were adopted from that table, with D and trimming inferred from the DNA. The sample has some 200,000 clones, around four fifths seen once. The V and J ends lost 5 bases and 6 bases respectively, with 17 bases between them. The CDR3 is made up of 14 amino acids. Germline V gives CDR1 MNHNY, CDR2 SVGAGI (reference sequence). The specimen sequenced was peripheral blood. The chain is built from TRBV6-6 and TRBJ2-7; no definite D call. The receptor's source is a woman in her fifties or sixties who had recovered from COVID-19. The CDR3 DNA reads TGTGCCAGCAGTACCCTTTTTTCCGGTCCCGAGCAGTACTTC. Encoded protein: CASSTLFSGPEQYF.